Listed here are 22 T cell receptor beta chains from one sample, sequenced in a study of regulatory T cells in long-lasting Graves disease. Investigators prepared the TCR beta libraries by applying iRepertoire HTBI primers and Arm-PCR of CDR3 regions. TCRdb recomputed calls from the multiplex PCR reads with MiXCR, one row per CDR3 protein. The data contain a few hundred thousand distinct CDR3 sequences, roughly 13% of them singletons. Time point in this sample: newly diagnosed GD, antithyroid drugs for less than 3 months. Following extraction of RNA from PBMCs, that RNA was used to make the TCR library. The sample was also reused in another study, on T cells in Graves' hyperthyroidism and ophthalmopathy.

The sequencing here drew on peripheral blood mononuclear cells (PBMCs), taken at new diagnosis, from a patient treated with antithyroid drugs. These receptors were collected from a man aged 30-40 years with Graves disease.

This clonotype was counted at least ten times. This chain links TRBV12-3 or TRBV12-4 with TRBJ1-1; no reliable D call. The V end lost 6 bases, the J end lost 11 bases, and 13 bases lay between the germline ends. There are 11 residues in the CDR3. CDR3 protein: CASSQGFIAFF. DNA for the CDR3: TGTGCCAGCAGCCAAGGGTTCATCGCTTTCTTT.

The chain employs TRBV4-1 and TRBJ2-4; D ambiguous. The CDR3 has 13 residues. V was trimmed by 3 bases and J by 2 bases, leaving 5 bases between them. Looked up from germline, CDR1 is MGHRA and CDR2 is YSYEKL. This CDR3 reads CASSQQSKNIQYF. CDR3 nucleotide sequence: TGCGCCAGCAGCCAGCAGTCCAAAAACATTCAGTACTTC.

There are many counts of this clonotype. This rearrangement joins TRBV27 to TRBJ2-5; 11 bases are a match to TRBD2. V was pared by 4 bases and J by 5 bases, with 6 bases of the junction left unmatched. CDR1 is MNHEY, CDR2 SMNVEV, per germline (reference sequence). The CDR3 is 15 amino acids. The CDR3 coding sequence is TGTGCCAGCAGTTCTTCTAGCGGGAGGAAGGAGACCCAGTACTTC. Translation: CASSSSSGRKETQYF.

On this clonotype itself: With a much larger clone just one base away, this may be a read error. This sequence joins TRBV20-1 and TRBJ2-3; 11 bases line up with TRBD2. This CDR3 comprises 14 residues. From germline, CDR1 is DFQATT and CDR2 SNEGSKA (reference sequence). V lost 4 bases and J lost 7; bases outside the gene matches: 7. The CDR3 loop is CSATLAGGLYTQYF. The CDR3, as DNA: TGCAGTGCTACCCTAGCGGGAGGTCTATATACGCAGTATTTT.

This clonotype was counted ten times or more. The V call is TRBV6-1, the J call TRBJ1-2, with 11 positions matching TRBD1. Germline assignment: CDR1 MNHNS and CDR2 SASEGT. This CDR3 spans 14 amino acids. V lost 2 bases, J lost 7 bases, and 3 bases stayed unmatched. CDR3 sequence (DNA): TGTGCCAGCAGTGAACTGGACAGGGGGCTTGGCTACACCTTC. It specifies CASSELDRGLGYTF.

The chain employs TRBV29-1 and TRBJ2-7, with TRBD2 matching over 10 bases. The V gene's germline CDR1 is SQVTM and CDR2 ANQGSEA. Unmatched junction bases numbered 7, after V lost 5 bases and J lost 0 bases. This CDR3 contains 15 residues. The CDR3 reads CSVILAGGSSYEQYF. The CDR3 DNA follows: TGCAGCGTTATCTTAGCGGGAGGAAGCTCCTACGAGCAGTACTTC.

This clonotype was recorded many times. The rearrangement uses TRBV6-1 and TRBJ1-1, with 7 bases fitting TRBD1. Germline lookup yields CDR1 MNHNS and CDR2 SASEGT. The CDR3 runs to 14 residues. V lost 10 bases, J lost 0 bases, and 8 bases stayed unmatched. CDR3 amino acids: CATRQGGMNTEAFF. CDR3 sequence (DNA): TGTGCCACCAGACAGGGTGGGATGAACACTGAAGCTTTCTTT.

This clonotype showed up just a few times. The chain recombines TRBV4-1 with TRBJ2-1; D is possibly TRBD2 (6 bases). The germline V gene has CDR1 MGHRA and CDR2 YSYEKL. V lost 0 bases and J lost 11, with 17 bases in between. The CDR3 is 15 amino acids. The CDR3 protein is CASSQDTSGPRQQFF. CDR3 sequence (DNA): TGCGCCAGCAGCCAAGATACAAGCGGGCCACGGCAGCAGTTCTTC.

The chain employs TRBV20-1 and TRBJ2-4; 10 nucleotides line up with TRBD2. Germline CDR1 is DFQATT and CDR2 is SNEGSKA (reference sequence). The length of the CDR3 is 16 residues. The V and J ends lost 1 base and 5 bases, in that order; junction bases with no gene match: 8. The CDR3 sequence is CSARGASGRGENIQYF. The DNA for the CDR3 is TGCAGTGCTAGAGGAGCTAGCGGGAGAGGGGAAAACATTCAGTACTTC.

For the CDR3, the DNA is TGTGCCAGTAGTAGGCAGGGGGGAGATACGCAGTATTTT. Translation gives CASSRQGGDTQYF. V usage is TRBV19 and J usage is TRBJ2-3; tentatively, D is TRBD1 (7 bases). V was pared by 4 bases and J by 5 bases, with 10 bases between. The CDR3 spans 13 residues. Germline V gene sequence: CDR1 LNHDA, CDR2 SQIVND (reference sequence).

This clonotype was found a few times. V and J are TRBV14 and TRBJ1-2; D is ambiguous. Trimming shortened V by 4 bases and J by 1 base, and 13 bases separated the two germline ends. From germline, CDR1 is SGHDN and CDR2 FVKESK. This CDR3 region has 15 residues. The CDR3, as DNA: TGTGCCAGCAGCCCCCTGGACGGCTTTAACTATGGCTACACCTTC. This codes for CASSPLDGFNYGYTF.

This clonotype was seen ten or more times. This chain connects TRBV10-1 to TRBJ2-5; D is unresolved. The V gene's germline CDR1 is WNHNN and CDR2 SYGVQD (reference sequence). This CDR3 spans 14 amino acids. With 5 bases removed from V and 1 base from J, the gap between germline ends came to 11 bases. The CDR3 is CASSKGRIQETQYF. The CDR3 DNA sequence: TGCGCCAGCAGTAAAGGACGGATCCAAGAGACCCAGTACTTC.

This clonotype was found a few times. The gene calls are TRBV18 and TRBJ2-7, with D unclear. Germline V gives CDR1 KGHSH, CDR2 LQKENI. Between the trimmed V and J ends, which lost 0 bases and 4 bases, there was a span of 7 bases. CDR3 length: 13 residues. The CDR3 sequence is CASSPPLSYEQYF. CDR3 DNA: TGTGCCAGCTCACCACCATTGAGTTACGAGCAGTACTTC.

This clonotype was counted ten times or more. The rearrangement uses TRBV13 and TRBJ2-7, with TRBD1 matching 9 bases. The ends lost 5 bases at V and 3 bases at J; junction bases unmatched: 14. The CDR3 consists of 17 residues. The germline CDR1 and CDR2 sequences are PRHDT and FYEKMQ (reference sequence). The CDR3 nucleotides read TGTGCCAGCAGCCAAAGTCCGGGACAGGGCATCCTCTACGAGCAGTACTTC. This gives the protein CASSQSPGQGILYEQYF.

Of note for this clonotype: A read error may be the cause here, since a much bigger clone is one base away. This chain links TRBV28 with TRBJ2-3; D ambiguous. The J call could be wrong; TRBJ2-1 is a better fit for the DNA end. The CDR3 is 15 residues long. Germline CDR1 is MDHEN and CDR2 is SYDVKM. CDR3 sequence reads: CASSVLPLFYNGQFF. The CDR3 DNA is TGTGCCAGCAGTGTTTTGCCACTCTTCTACAATGGGCAGTTCTTC.

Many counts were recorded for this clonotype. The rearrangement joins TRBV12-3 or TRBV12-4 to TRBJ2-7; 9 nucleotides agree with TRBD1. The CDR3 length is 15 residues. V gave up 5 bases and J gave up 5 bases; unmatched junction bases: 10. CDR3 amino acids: CASSKTGTGRHEQYF. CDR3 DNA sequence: TGTGCCAGCAGTAAAACCGGGACAGGGAGACACGAGCAGTACTTC.

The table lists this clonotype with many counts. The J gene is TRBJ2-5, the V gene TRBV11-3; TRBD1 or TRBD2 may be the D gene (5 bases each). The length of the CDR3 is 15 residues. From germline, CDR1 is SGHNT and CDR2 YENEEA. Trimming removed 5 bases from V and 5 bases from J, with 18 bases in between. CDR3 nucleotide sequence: TGTGCCAGCAGCCCTGGGACGTTTAGCCGGGAGACCCAGTACTTC. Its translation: CASSPGTFSRETQYF. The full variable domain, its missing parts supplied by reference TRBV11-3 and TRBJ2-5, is EAGVVQSPRYKIIEKKQPVAFWCNPISGHNTLYWYLQNLGQGPELLIRYENEEAVDDSQLPKDRFSAERLKGVDSTLKIQPAELGDSAVYLCASSPGTFSRETQYFGPGTRLLVL.

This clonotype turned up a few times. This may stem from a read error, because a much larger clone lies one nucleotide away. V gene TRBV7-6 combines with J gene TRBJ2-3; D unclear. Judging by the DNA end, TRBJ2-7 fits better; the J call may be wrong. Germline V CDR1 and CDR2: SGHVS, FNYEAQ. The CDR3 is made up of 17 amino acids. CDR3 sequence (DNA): TGTGCCAGCAACCCCCCCGATGTCGGCCAGGAAACCTACGAGCAGTACTTC. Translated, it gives CASNPPDVGQETYEQYF.

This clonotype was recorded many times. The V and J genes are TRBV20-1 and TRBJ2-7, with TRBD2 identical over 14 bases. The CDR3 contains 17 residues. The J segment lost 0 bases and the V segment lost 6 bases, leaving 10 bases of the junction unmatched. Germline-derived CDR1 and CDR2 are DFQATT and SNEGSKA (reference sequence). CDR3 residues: CSAHPLGLAGASYEQYF. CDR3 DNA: TGCAGTGCCCATCCCTTGGGACTAGCGGGAGCCTCCTACGAGCAGTACTTC.

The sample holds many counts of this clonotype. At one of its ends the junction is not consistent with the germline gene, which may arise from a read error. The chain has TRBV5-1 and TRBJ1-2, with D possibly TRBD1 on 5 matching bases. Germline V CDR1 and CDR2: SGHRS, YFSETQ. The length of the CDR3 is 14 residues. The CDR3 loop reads CASSSTAANYGYTF. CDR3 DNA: TGTGCCAGCAGCTCGACAGCAGCTAACTATGGCTACACCTTC. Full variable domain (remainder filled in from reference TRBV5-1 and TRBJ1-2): KAGVTQTPRYLIKTRGQQVTLSCSPISGHRSVSWYQQTPGQGLQFLFEYFSETQRNKGNFPGRFSGRQFSNSRSEMNVSTLELGDSALYLCASSSTAANYGYTFGSGTRLTVV.

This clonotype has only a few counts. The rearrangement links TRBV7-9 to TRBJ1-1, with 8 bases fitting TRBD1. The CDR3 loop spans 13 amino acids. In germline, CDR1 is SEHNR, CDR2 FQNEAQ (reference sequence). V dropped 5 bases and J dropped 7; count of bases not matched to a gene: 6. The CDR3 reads CASSRGGQVEAFF. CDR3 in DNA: TGTGCCAGCAGCCGGGGGGGACAGGTTGAAGCTTTCTTT.

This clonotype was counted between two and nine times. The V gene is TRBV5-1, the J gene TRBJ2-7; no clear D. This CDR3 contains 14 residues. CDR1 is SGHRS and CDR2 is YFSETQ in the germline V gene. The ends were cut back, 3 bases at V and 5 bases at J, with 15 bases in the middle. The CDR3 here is CASSSNGPWNEQYF. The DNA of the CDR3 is TGCGCCAGCAGCTCGAACGGTCCTTGGAACGAGCAGTACTTC.